Sequencing of this T cell receptor beta chain was carried out in a study of blood T cells in healthy people across ages. V was pared by 3 bases and J by 1 base, with 11 bases between. This CDR3 contains 15 residues. Roughly 9.2 milliliters of peripheral blood were drawn from each donor into EDTA-treated tubes. It was with a sample-barcoded 5' primer and a J-beta primer mix that a second PCR of roughly 7 to 12 cycles was run. Each cDNA molecule was tagged by a template-switch adaptor that had 12 random nucleotides. Each CDR3 protein is one row after TCRdb ran MiXCR on the 5' RACE reads. This repertoire shows hundreds of thousands of distinct CDR3 sequences, over 25% found once; its top ten account for over 3.5%. This sample was also put to use in a study of T cells of mothers and their children. That report adds: Material was donated by three healthy Caucasian mothers and their six children.

This rearrangement joins TRBV12-3 or TRBV12-4 to TRBJ2-3; a weak D match, TRBD2 (5 bases). This receptor was identified in a boy between 2 and 10 years old in good health. The sequenced sample consisted of blood. The CDR3 loop is CASSFEVARTDTQYF. The CDR3 DNA follows: TGTGCCAGCAGTTTTGAGGTAGCGCGCACAGATACGCAGTATTTT.